The clone carrying this T cell receptor beta chain has more than one count but fewer than ten. Its antigen remains unidentified. Germline values: CDR1 DFQATT, CDR2 SNEGSKA (reference sequence). The CDR3 spans 14 residues. The data are from a study of T-cell reconstitution after alpha-beta-depleted transplantation in children. Study-level points and caveats: One year after transplant, T-cell counts and diversity came mostly from newly produced T cells. The origin of alpha-beta T cells about two months after transplant was reportedly several hundred expanded graft clones. Surviving recipient cells, namely T cells and thymic progenitors, were the source of high day-60 TCRbeta diversity in some patients.

Researchers prepared the TCRbeta library using unique molecular identifiers, the study reports. Each CDR3 protein gets one entry after TCRdb re-called the PCR reads with MiXCR. The sample holds fewer than 550,000 distinct CDR3 sequences, 11% seen once. Sequences were derived from PBMCs, mostly from graft donor cells, sampled 180 days after TCRalphabeta/CD19-depleted stem cell transplant. This clonotype was sampled from a female patient aged 2-9 years who had a stem cell transplant for aplastic anemia, so the T cells may come from the graft donor. The chain links TRBV20-1 to TRBJ2-4, with D perhaps TRBD1 (5 bases). The CDR3 spells CRGAQTTTKNIQYF. In DNA, the CDR3 is TGCAGAGGGGCCCAGACAACCACCAAAAACATTCAGTACTTC.